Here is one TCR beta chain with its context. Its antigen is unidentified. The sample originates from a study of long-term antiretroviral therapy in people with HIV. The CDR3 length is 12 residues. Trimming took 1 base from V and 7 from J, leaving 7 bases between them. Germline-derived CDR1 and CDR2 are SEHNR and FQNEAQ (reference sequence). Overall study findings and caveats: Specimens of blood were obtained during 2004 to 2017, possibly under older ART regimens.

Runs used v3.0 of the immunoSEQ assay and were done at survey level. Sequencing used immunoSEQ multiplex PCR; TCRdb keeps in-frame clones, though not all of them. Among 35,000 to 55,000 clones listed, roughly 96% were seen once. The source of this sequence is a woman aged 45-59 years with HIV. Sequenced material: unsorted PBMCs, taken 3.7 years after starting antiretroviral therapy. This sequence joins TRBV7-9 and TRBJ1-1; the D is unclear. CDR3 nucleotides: TGTGCCAGCAGCTTAGGAGCCCGTGAAGCTTTCTTT. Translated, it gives CASSLGAREAFF.